A selection of T cell receptor beta chains follows, all from one sample in a study of cytotoxic CD8 clonotypes in ibrutinib-treated CLL. Sequenced by immunoSEQ multiplex PCR; TCRdb stores in-frame clones only, minus some. The table records some 200,000 clones, 72% of them present only once. Material: PBMCs, obtained after 24 months of ibrutinib treatment. The receptor set was obtained from a human donor with chronic lymphocytic leukemia. Each CDR3 is given with its conserved first and last residue. Each record gives: J gene, D gene, clone size, V gene, CDR3 DNA, CDR3 protein. A D gene is named only where the DNA matches it firmly. Size values are once, few and many counts, or a class for expanded clones, and some rows have none.

>TRBJ1-2|-|-|TRBV7-9
TGTGCCAGCAGCTTAGCGGTAGAGGGCTATGGCTACACCTTC
CASSLAVEGYGYTF
>TRBJ2-5|-|-|TRBV6-6
TGTGCCAGCAGTTATAGCAAGACCCAGTACTTC
CASSYSKTQYF
>TRBJ2-7|-|-|TRBV5-1
TGCGCCAGCAGCTCGCCGGAACTACCGATCTACGAGCAGTACTTC
CASSSPELPIYEQYF
>TRBJ1-4|-|-|TRBV10-3
TGTGCCATCAGTGAAATGGATGAAGTTGAAAAACTGTTTTTT
CAISEMDEVEKLFF
>TRBJ1-1|-|-|TRBV11-3
TGTGCCAGCAGCCGAGACAGCCTCAACACTGAAGCTTTCTTT
CASSRDSLNTEAFF
>TRBJ2-1|-|-|TRBV11-2
TGTGCCAGCAGCTTAGATCGTTTCGAGCAGTTCTTC
CASSLDRFEQFF
>TRBJ1-5|-|-|TRBV19
TGTGCCAGTAGTGCCCAGATAAACTGGGGCAATCAGCCCCAGCATTTT
CASSAQINWGNQPQHF
>TRBJ2-5|TRBD1|-|TRBV19
TGTGCCAGTAGTCCCAGGACAGGGGGTCAAGAGACCCAGTACTTC
CASSPRTGGQETQYF
>TRBJ2-7|TRBD1|-|TRBV5-8
TGTGCCAGTCGACAGGGGAGTTTCGGAGAGCAGTACTTC
CASRQGSFGEQYF
>TRBJ1-2|-|few|TRBV6-1
TGTGCCAGCAGCGCGGACAGCTATGGCTACACCTTC
CASSADSYGYTF
>TRBJ2-7|TRBD2|-|TRBV27
TGTGCCAGCAGCCGAACGACTAGCGGGAGAACTTGGCAGTACTTC
CASSRTTSGRTWQYF
>TRBJ2-7|-|-|TRBV28
TGTGCCAGCAGTTTATCACGGGACACTTTGTACTTC
CASSLSRDTLYF
>TRBJ2-7|-|-|TRBV9
TGTGCCAGCAGTCTAGGCGGTAATACCTACGAGCAGTACTTC
CASSLGGNTYEQYF
>TRBJ1-1|-|-|TRBV5-4
TGTGCCAGCAGCTTGACAGGAGAGTCCGACACTGAAGCTTTCTTT
CASSLTGESDTEAFF
>TRBJ2-7|TRBD2|-|TRBV7-2
TGTGCCAGCAGCTTAAATAGCGGGTACGAGCAGTACTTC
CASSLNSGYEQYF
>TRBJ2-7|TRBD2|-|TRBV6-5
TGTGCCAGCAGCTCGGGACTAGCGGTCCCCTACGAGCAGTACTTC
CASSSGLAVPYEQYF
>TRBJ1-1|-|-|TRBV7-8
TGTGCCAGCAGCTTTCCAAGGACAAGAGCGGCTTTCTTT
CASSFPRTRAAFF